Shown below are 32 T cell receptor beta chains from a single sample sequenced in a study of T cell repertoires in cytomegalovirus infection. What these receptors recognize is not known. TCRdb re-analysed the reads in MiXCR, keeping a single row per CDR3 protein. The table lists hundreds of thousands of distinct CDR3 sequences, about 33% of them singletons. The sequenced sample was cultured PBMCs, obtained from culture after CMV antigen stimulation. The source is a human donor in good health (CMV status not recorded). Some clones in this sample may be carry-over from other donors' samples.

This clonotype was recorded a few times. V is TRBV12-3 or TRBV12-4 and J is TRBJ2-5, with 8 bases aligning to TRBD1. V dropped 4 bases and J dropped 2; count of bases not matched to a gene: 9. The CDR3 length is 16 residues. The CDR3 DNA reads as TGTGCCAGCAGTTCCCTACGGACAGGGTATCAAGAGACCCAGTACTTC. It specifies CASSSLRTGYQETQYF.

In its sample, this clonotype was seen a few times. The chain carries TRBV12-3 or TRBV12-4 and TRBJ2-2, with TRBD2 matching 8 bases. V trimming: 2 bases; J trimming: 3 bases; junction bases outside the gene matches: 5. CDR3 length equals 16 residues. The CDR3 protein is CASSLLISGDTGELFF. The CDR3 DNA reads TGTGCCAGCAGTTTATTGATTAGCGGGGACACCGGGGAGCTGTTTTTT.

This clonotype occurred a few times. The chain employs TRBV6-8 and TRBJ2-7; no definite D call. CDR1 MNHGY and CDR2 SAAAGT come from the germline V gene. V gave up 7 bases and J gave up 0 bases, with 4 bases separating them. This CDR3 comprises 11 residues. CDR3 nucleotides: TGTGCCAGCACTGGCTCCTACGAGCAGTACTTC. This codes for CASTGSYEQYF.

This clonotype was detected many times. The chain is built from TRBV7-2 and TRBJ1-2; D is possibly TRBD1 (5 bases). This CDR3 is 15 amino acids long. Germline values: CDR1 SGHTA, CDR2 FQGNSA. With 5 bases removed from V and 8 bases from J, the gap between germline ends came to 21 bases. This CDR3 is CASSPVTGPLGGYTF. In DNA form, the CDR3 reads TGTGCCAGCAGCCCGGTCACGGGACCCCTGGGAGGCTACACCTTC.

In this sample, this clonotype turned up many times. The V gene is TRBV7-2, the J gene TRBJ2-1; perhaps TRBD2 as D (6 bases). The CDR3 length is 15 residues. Trimming took off 0 bases at V and 2 bases at J, with 8 bases between the two ends. Germline V gives CDR1 SGHTA, CDR2 FQGNSA. The CDR3 nucleotides are TGTGCCAGCAGCTTAGCGTGGGGGGCCTACAATGAGCAGTTCTTC. This sequence encodes CASSLAWGAYNEQFF.

This chain links TRBV29-1 with TRBJ1-2; the D gene is possibly TRBD1 (6 bases). Trimming shortened V by 3 bases and J by 4 bases, and 15 bases separated the two germline ends. This CDR3 has 14 amino acids. Germline CDR1 is SQVTM and CDR2 is ANQGSEA. The CDR3 protein is CSVDSTGMSYGYTF. As DNA, the CDR3 is TGCAGCGTTGATTCTACAGGGATGAGCTATGGCTACACCTTC.

The J gene is TRBJ1-4, the V gene TRBV19; D ambiguous. Trimming stripped 3 bases from V and 7 bases from J, with 9 bases between. The CDR3 loop spans 13 amino acids. CDR1 is LNHDA, CDR2 SQIVND, per germline (reference sequence). This CDR3 is CASSIREPEKLFF. The DNA of the CDR3 is TGTGCCAGTAGTATCCGGGAGCCTGAAAAACTGTTTTTT.

This clonotype was observed a single time. The CDR3 reads CASSQDPARDTQYF. In DNA form, the CDR3 reads TGTGCCAGCAGCCAAGACCCCGCGAGGGATACGCAGTATTTT. V and J are TRBV3-1 and TRBJ2-3, with D hard to call. Between the trimmed V and J ends, which lost 0 bases and 6 bases, there was a span of 10 bases. The CDR3 covers 14 residues. The V gene's germline CDR1 is LGHDT and CDR2 YNNKEL (reference sequence).

The chain recombines TRBV7-2 with TRBJ1-1, with 7 positions matching TRBD1. The CDR3 covers 13 residues. The ends lost 2 bases at V and 5 bases at J; junction bases unmatched: 2. Germline CDR1 and CDR2: SGHTA and FQGNSA. The CDR3 reads CASSLPQGTEAFF. CDR3 sequence (DNA): TGTGCCAGCAGCTTACCACAGGGGACTGAAGCTTTCTTT.

The V and J genes are TRBV20-1 and TRBJ2-1; no clear D gene. Germline values: CDR1 DFQATT, CDR2 SNEGSKA (reference sequence). Trimming left V 3 bases short and J 6 bases short, with 12 bases between. The CDR3 is 13 amino acids. DNA of the CDR3: TGCAGTGCTAGTAGGGCGGACCGCAATGAGCAGTTCTTC. It is translated as CSASRADRNEQFF.

In its sample, this clonotype was seen a few times. The chain has TRBV6-8 and TRBJ2-1, with 8 bases that match TRBD2. The CDR3 contains 15 residues. Germline V gene data show CDR1 as MNHGY and CDR2 as SAAAGT. After removal of 5 bases from V and 5 bases from J, the junction contained 8 bases not matched to a gene. Here the CDR3 reads CASSGRGGVDNEQFF. The CDR3 DNA reads as TGTGCCAGCAGTGGCCGGGGGGGCGTCGACAATGAGCAGTTCTTC.

This clonotype has just one count. The rearrangement uses TRBV23-1 and TRBJ2-5, with D possibly being TRBD1 (5 bases). TRBV23-1 is filed as an ORF, its function uncertain. V lost 0 bases to trimming and J lost 3 bases, with 14 bases between them. This CDR3 region has 16 residues. This CDR3 reads CASSQSGASDEETQYF. The CDR3 DNA follows: TGCGCCAGCAGTCAATCTGGGGCAAGTGATGAAGAGACCCAGTACTTC.

This clonotype showed up just a few times. The V call is TRBV15, the J call TRBJ1-6; D remains ambiguous. The V and J ends lost 0 bases and 10 bases respectively, with 7 bases between them. Germline V gene data show CDR1 as LNHNV and CDR2 as YYDKDF (reference sequence). This CDR3 has 13 residues. DNA of the CDR3: TGTGCCACCAGCAGAGACCCCAGATCACCCCTCCACTTT. Translating gives CATSRDPRSPLHF.

This clonotype was seen more than once but under ten times. This chain connects TRBV7-2 to TRBJ2-3; TRBD2 agrees at 9 bases. The CDR3 covers 17 residues. Germline V gene data show CDR1 as SGHTA and CDR2 as FQGNSA. Trimming removed 2 bases from V and 4 bases from J; junction bases left unmatched: 10. The CDR3 region has the DNA TGTGCCAGCAGCTTAAAAGGGCGGGAGGGCCCTCCAGATACGCAGTATTTT. Protein product: CASSLKGREGPPDTQYF. Together with reference TRBV7-2 and TRBJ2-3, the CDR3 gives the full variable domain: GAGVSQSPSNKVTEKGKDVELRCDPISGHTALYWYRQSLGQGLEFLIYFQGNSAPDKSGLPSDRFSAERTGGSVSTLTIQRTQQEDSAVYLCASSLKGREGPPDTQYFGPGTRLTVL.

This clonotype showed up just a few times. CDR3 sequence reads: CASSLAYGTDTQYF. CDR3 bases: TGTGCCAGCAGCTTAGCGTACGGGACAGATACGCAGTATTTT. V gene TRBV7-8 combines with J gene TRBJ2-3; D unclear. Germline V CDR1 and CDR2: SGHVS, FQNEAQ. The CDR3 length is 14 residues. The V end was cut by 0 bases, the J end by 3 bases, with 7 bases between. Using reference TRBV7-8 and TRBJ2-3 for the parts outside the CDR3, the full variable domain is GAGVSQSPRYKVAKRGQDVALRCDPISGHVSLFWYQQALGQGPEFLTYFQNEAQLDKSGLPSDRFFAERPEGSVSTLKIQRTQQEDSAVYLCASSLAYGTDTQYFGPGTRLTVL.

This clonotype was found a few times. V usage is TRBV6-1 and J usage is TRBJ2-5; TRBD1 or TRBD2 may be the D gene (5 bases each). The CDR3 extends over 14 amino acids. Germline assignment: CDR1 MNHNS and CDR2 SASEGT. Trimming removed 10 bases from V and 4 bases from J, with 19 bases in between. This CDR3 reads CATNRPGAGETQYF. The DNA for the CDR3 is TGTGCCACGAATCGGCCCGGGGCCGGAGAGACCCAGTACTTC.

The chain recombines TRBV6-1 with TRBJ2-3, with D uncertain. Trimming removed 7 bases at V and 1 base at J, with 9 bases between. Germline CDR1 and CDR2: MNHNS and SASEGT. The CDR3 consists of 13 residues. CDR3 nucleotides: TGTGCCAGCAATAACCCTGGCACAGATACGCAGTATTTT. This translates into CASNNPGTDTQYF.

The chain carries TRBV7-9 and TRBJ2-7; D may be TRBD1 (5 bases). CDR3 length: 14 amino acids. Germline V gene sequence: CDR1 SEHNR, CDR2 FQNEAQ (reference sequence). Between the trimmed V and J ends, which lost 4 bases and 6 bases, there was a span of 16 bases. The CDR3 here is CASSSTQGSLEQYF. In DNA, the CDR3 is TGTGCCAGCAGCTCCACCCAGGGAAGTCTCGAGCAGTACTTC.

The table lists this clonotype with a count of one. The chain employs TRBV12-3 or TRBV12-4 and TRBJ2-4; perhaps TRBD1 as D (6 bases). The V and J ends lost 6 bases and 2 bases respectively, with 8 bases between them. The CDR3 sequence is 13 residues long. The CDR3 loop is CASRGASKNIQYF. DNA of the CDR3: TGTGCCAGCAGGGGGGCGTCCAAAAACATTCAGTACTTC.

The rearrangement joins TRBV27 to TRBJ2-7, with 11 bases that match TRBD2. J was trimmed by 1 base and V by 7 bases; bases with no gene match: 6. The CDR3 totals 15 residues. Germline V gene lookup returns CDR1 MNHEY and CDR2 SMNVEV (reference sequence). The CDR3 DNA is TGTGCCAGCAAACCCGGACTAGCGGGTTCCTACGAGCAGTACTTC. Translation: CASKPGLAGSYEQYF.

This clonotype occurred once. The CDR3, as DNA: TGTGCCACCAACAGGGTTCGGGCTGGAAACACCATATATTTT. It encodes CATNRVRAGNTIYF. V and J are TRBV28 and TRBJ1-3, with a possible D match to TRBD1 (6 bases). There are 14 residues in the CDR3. CDR1 is MDHEN, CDR2 SYDVKM, per germline. V was cut by 10 bases and J by 2 bases, with 15 bases left in between.

This clonotype was recorded a few times. This chain joins TRBV7-9 and TRBJ2-5; TRBD2 matches at 10 bases. With V trimmed by 8 bases and J by 5 bases, 11 bases remained unmatched. The CDR3 spans 15 residues. Germline V lookup: CDR1 SEHNR, CDR2 FQNEAQ (reference sequence). The CDR3 is CASADGTSAKETQYF. The CDR3, as DNA: TGTGCCAGCGCGGACGGGACTAGCGCCAAGGAGACCCAGTACTTC.

The chain is built from TRBV19 and TRBJ2-1, with TRBD2 matching 12 bases. J gave up 10 bases and V 5 bases, and 9 bases lay outside the gene matches. The CDR3 sequence is 15 residues long. Germline V gives CDR1 LNHDA, CDR2 SQIVND (reference sequence). CDR3 sequence (DNA): TGTGCCAGTAGTCTAACTAGCGGGGGGACTGTCGAGCAGTTCTTC. Translated: CASSLTSGGTVEQFF.

The V call is TRBV4-1, the J call TRBJ1-1; D remains unclear. Germline V lookup: CDR1 MGHRA, CDR2 YSYEKL. This CDR3 comprises 14 residues. V was shortened by 4 bases and J by 1 base, with 10 bases between the two germline ends. CDR3 DNA: TGCGCCAGCAGCCCAATCTACAGGAACACTGAAGCTTTCTTT. It encodes CASSPIYRNTEAFF.

The gene calls are TRBV11-3 and TRBJ2-1, with TRBD2 identical over 7 bases. Looked up from germline, CDR1 is SGHNT and CDR2 is YENEEA. CDR3 size: 15 residues. The J segment lost 4 bases and the V segment lost 3 bases, leaving 6 bases of the junction unmatched. CDR3 amino acids: CASSFGGRDYNEQFF. The CDR3 DNA follows: TGTGCCAGCAGCTTTGGCGGGAGAGATTACAATGAGCAGTTCTTC. The entire variable domain, with the rest obtained from reference TRBV11-3 and TRBJ2-1, is as follows: EAGVVQSPRYKIIEKKQPVAFWCNPISGHNTLYWYLQNLGQGPELLIRYENEEAVDDSQLPKDRFSAERLKGVDSTLKIQPAELGDSAVYLCASSFGGRDYNEQFFGPGTRLTVL.

The rearrangement links TRBV4-1 to TRBJ1-2; D might be TRBD1 (6 bases). Trimming pared 0 bases from V and 7 bases from J, leaving 12 bases between. There are 14 residues in the CDR3. CDR1 and CDR2 (germline): MGHRA, YSYEKL. The CDR3 loop is CASSQDPGGIGYTF. The CDR3 DNA sequence: TGCGCCAGCAGCCAAGATCCCGGGGGCATTGGCTACACCTTC.

The chain has TRBV7-2 and TRBJ1-4; TRBD1 agrees at 7 bases. This CDR3 comprises 14 residues. In germline, CDR1 is SGHTA, CDR2 FQGNSA. Unmatched junction bases numbered 5, after V lost 4 bases and J lost 6 bases. The CDR3 DNA reads as TGTGCCAGCAGCTCCACAGGGGACGATGAAAAACTGTTTTTT. Translating gives CASSSTGDDEKLFF.

This clonotype was detected ten times or more. The chain joins TRBV7-2 to TRBJ1-5; D gene ambiguous. Per the germline V gene, CDR1 is SGHTA and CDR2 is FQGNSA. The V and J ends lost 8 bases and 3 bases respectively, with 11 bases between them. The CDR3 consists of 13 residues. The CDR3 coding sequence is TGTGCCAGCGCACGGGGAGTCAATCAGCCCCAGCATTTT. Protein product: CASARGVNQPQHF.

This sequence joins TRBV4-3 and TRBJ2-7; 9 bases fit TRBD1. The junction had 5 bases not matched to a gene; V was cut back by 4 bases and J by 7 bases. From germline, CDR1 is LGHNA and CDR2 YSLEER. This CDR3 spans 13 amino acids. CDR3 region: CASSRDRDGEQYF. DNA of the CDR3: TGCGCCAGCAGCCGGGACAGGGATGGGGAGCAGTACTTC.

V and J are TRBV6-1 and TRBJ1-5; D is uncertain. The CDR3 totals 15 residues. V lost 2 bases and J lost 2, with 10 bases in between. CDR1 is MNHNS and CDR2 is SASEGT in the germline V gene. The CDR3 sequence is CASSEQVWGNQPQHF. As DNA, the CDR3 is TGTGCCAGCAGTGAACAGGTTTGGGGCAATCAGCCCCAGCATTTT.

This clonotype was seen only a few times. This chain connects TRBV27 to TRBJ1-6; TRBD1 matches 8 bases. Looked up from germline, CDR1 is MNHEY and CDR2 is SMNVEV (reference sequence). With V trimmed by 10 bases and J by 10 bases, 9 bases remained unmatched. CDR3 length: 13 amino acids. The CDR3 reads CATGGAGFSPLHF. The CDR3 DNA reads TGTGCCACAGGGGGCGCCGGTTTCTCACCCCTCCACTTT.

The chain combines TRBV20-1 with TRBJ2-1; 12 positions agree with TRBD2. The V segment lost 3 bases and the J segment 2 bases; nucleotides outside the gene matches: 8. Germline CDR1 is DFQATT and CDR2 is SNEGSKA (reference sequence). The CDR3 contains 17 residues. The CDR3 bases are TGCAGTGCTAGTCCTAGCGGGGGGGCCGTGACCTACAATGAGCAGTTCTTC. This codes for CSASPSGGAVTYNEQFF.